These 19 T cell receptor beta chains came from one sample sequenced in a study of T-cell reconstitution after alpha-beta-depleted transplantation in children. Researchers prepared the TCRbeta library using unique molecular identifiers, the study reports. TCRdb independently ran MiXCR on the PCR reads; one entry per CDR3 protein. The table includes more than 200,000 distinct CDR3 sequences, roughly 8.1% detected once. Source: PBMCs, mostly from graft donor cells, taken 360 days after TCRalphabeta/CD19-depleted stem cell transplant. Source of these receptors: a male patient aged 2 to 9 who had a stem cell transplant for acute myeloid leukemia, so the T cells may come from the graft donor.

This clonotype was seen only a few times. The chain combines TRBV27 with TRBJ1-4; maybe TRBD1 (6 bases). The CDR3 is made up of 14 amino acids. CDR1 and CDR2 (germline): MNHEY, SMNVEV (reference sequence). With 6 bases removed from V and 4 bases from J, the gap between germline ends came to 12 bases. This CDR3 is CASRLDRLNEKLFF. The DNA for the CDR3 is TGTGCCAGCAGACTGGACAGACTTAATGAAAAACTGTTTTTT.

The CDR3 is CASSGTSGTLSYEQYF. DNA for the CDR3: TGTGCCAGCAGCGGGACTAGCGGGACCCTCTCCTACGAGCAGTACTTC. The chain is built from TRBV25-1 and TRBJ2-7; 13 nucleotides match TRBD2. J gave up 0 bases and V 6 bases, and 5 bases lay outside the gene matches. The germline V gene has CDR1 MGHDK and CDR2 SYGVNS. The CDR3 has 16 amino acids.

This clonotype was picked up a small number of times. The chain employs TRBV29-1 and TRBJ1-5, with unresolved D. The CDR3 is 13 residues long. Trimming left V 4 bases short and J 1 base short, with 8 bases between. Germline-derived CDR1 and CDR2 are SQVTM and ANQGSEA. CDR3 amino acids: CSVGPASNQPQHF. CDR3 bases: TGCAGCGTTGGACCGGCGAGCAATCAGCCCCAGCATTTT.

This clonotype was counted at least ten times. The CDR3 region is CASSLTGFGGSKDNEQFF. The CDR3 nucleotides read TGTGCCAGCAGCTTAACGGGGTTTGGCGGGAGTAAGGACAATGAGCAGTTCTTC. The chain has TRBV7-3 and TRBJ2-1; 7 bases are a match to TRBD2. This CDR3 is 18 amino acids long. V shed 0 bases, J shed 5 bases, and the junction held 13 bases outside the gene matches. Looked up from germline, CDR1 is SGHTA and CDR2 is FQGTGA. Full variable domain (rest looked up from reference TRBV7-3 and TRBJ2-1): GAGVSQTPSNKVTEKGKYVELRCDPISGHTALYWYRQSLGQGPEFLIYFQGTGAADDSGLPNDRFFAVRPEGSVSTLKIQRTERGDSAVYLCASSLTGFGGSKDNEQFFGPGTRLTVL.

This clonotype was seen a handful of times. The chain couples TRBV11-2 to TRBJ2-1, with a weak D call TRBD2 (6 bases). From germline, CDR1 is SGHAT and CDR2 FQNNGV. V was pared by 2 bases and J by 2 bases, with 10 bases between. CDR3 length: 15 amino acids. Here the CDR3 DNA reads TGTGCCAGCAGCTTATCGGGGGAGACCTACAATGAGCAGTTCTTC. Residues: CASSLSGETYNEQFF.

The CDR3 DNA follows: TGCAGTGTTCATGCGGACAGGGACTACGAGCAGTACTTC. It yields the protein CSVHADRDYEQYF. The chain is built from TRBV20-1 and TRBJ2-7; 8 bases line up with TRBD1. This CDR3 is 13 amino acids long. Germline V gene lookup returns CDR1 DFQATT and CDR2 SNEGSKA (reference sequence). V dropped 7 bases and J dropped 3; count of bases not matched to a gene: 8.

This chain connects TRBV10-2 to TRBJ2-7; D gene ambiguous. The CDR3 totals 11 residues. Looked up from germline, CDR1 is WSHSY and CDR2 is SAAADI. The CDR3 bases are TGCGCAACCTCCGCCTCCTACGAGCAGTACGTC. It translates to CATSASYEQYV.

This clonotype was seen at least ten times. This sequence joins TRBV20-1 and TRBJ2-5, with 9 bases fitting TRBD1. This CDR3 is built from 12 residues. CDR1 is DFQATT, CDR2 SNEGSKA, per germline (reference sequence). The CDR3 loop is CRATGGGETQYF. The CDR3 DNA follows: TGCAGGGCAACAGGGGGCGGTGAGACCCAGTACTTC.

This clonotype was recorded at least ten times. The J gene is TRBJ2-1, the V gene TRBV29-1, with 9 bases fitting TRBD2. The length of the CDR3 is 14 residues. Losses at the gene ends were 2 bases for V and 8 bases for J; bases not matched to a gene: 7. Germline V lookup: CDR1 SQVTM, CDR2 ANQGSEA. The CDR3 spells CSVERTSEAYEQFF. In DNA form, the CDR3 reads TGCAGCGTTGAACGGACTAGCGAAGCTTATGAGCAGTTCTTC.

This chain connects TRBV5-1 to TRBJ2-1, with D unclear. The CDR3 is 15 amino acids. Trimming took off 4 bases at V and 2 bases at J, with 13 bases between the two ends. CDR1 and CDR2 from the germline V gene are SGHRS and YFSETQ. The CDR3 loop is CASSPDSRAYNEQFF. DNA of the CDR3: TGCGCCAGCAGCCCGGATTCTAGGGCCTACAATGAGCAGTTCTTC.

The chain links TRBV5-1 to TRBJ2-7, with 10 positions matching TRBD2. Germline trimming cut 3 bases from V and 5 bases from J; bases unmatched to any gene: 11. The CDR3 has 16 amino acids. The V gene's germline CDR1 is SGHRS and CDR2 YFSETQ. Here the CDR3 reads CASSWGPASGGNEQYV. In nucleotides, the CDR3 is TGCGCCAGCAGCTGGGGCCCGGCTAGCGGGGGCAACGAGCAGTACGTC.

The chain carries TRBV12-3 or TRBV12-4 and TRBJ1-5, with D perhaps matching TRBD1 (5 bases). This CDR3 region has 17 residues. With 4 bases removed from V and 0 bases from J, the gap between germline ends came to 16 bases. This CDR3 is CASSSGRGRDSNQPQHF. CDR3 coding DNA: TGTGCCAGCAGTTCCGGCCGGGGACGGGATAGCAATCAGCCCCAGCATTTT.

This clonotype has only a few counts. The chain has TRBV5-1 and TRBJ2-5; D is tentatively TRBD1 or TRBD2 (7 bases each). CDR3 length: 15 amino acids. Germline lookup yields CDR1 SGHRS and CDR2 YFSETQ. V was cut by 0 bases and J by 5 bases, with 14 bases left in between. The CDR3 DNA follows: TGCGCCAGCAGCTTGGCCTCAGGGGGGGAGGAGACCCAGTACTTC. It encodes CASSLASGGEETQYF.

A few counts support this clonotype. The chain links TRBV20-1 to TRBJ1-5; a possible D gene is TRBD1 (5 bases). The CDR3 runs 13 residues. Germline V gene sequence: CDR1 DFQATT, CDR2 SNEGSKA (reference sequence). The V end was cut by 5 bases, the J end by 5 bases, with 13 bases between. The CDR3 is CSAAKGYDQPQHF. CDR3 nucleotides: TGCAGTGCTGCTAAGGGGTACGATCAGCCCCAGCATTTT.

This clonotype was seen only a few times. The chain links TRBV3-1 to TRBJ2-7, with 9 nucleotides matching TRBD1. The V gene's germline CDR1 is LGHDT and CDR2 YNNKEL (reference sequence). CDR3 length: 15 amino acids. V was pared by 4 bases and J by 4 bases, with 8 bases of the junction left unmatched. The CDR3 region has the DNA TGTGCCAGCAGCCCAACGGACAGGGGAAGATACGAGCAGTACTTC. Amino acids: CASSPTDRGRYEQYF.

This clonotype was seen repeatedly, ten times or more. The chain is built from TRBV20-1 and TRBJ1-2, with D possibly matching TRBD1 (5 bases). The CDR3 runs 12 residues. V shed 4 bases and J shed 2 bases, with 8 bases lying between them. Germline lookup yields CDR1 DFQATT and CDR2 SNEGSKA (reference sequence). The CDR3 DNA reads as TGCAGTGCTATGCCAGGGAACTATGGCTACACCTTC. The encoded protein is CSAMPGNYGYTF.

This chain links TRBV4-1 with TRBJ2-1; D is undetermined. V was shortened by 0 bases and J by 11 bases, with 11 bases between the two germline ends. Per germline, CDR1 MGHRA and CDR2 YSYEKL. The CDR3 sequence is 13 residues long. In DNA form, the CDR3 reads TGCGCCAGCAGCCAAGAAGACGGCGGCAAGCAGTTCTTC. It is translated as CASSQEDGGKQFF.

This clonotype was counted at least ten times. The chain is built from TRBV5-1 and TRBJ1-6; D remains ambiguous. The germline V gene has CDR1 SGHRS and CDR2 YFSETQ. The CDR3 spans 15 residues. V gave up 4 bases and J gave up 8 bases, with 16 bases separating them. CDR3 residues: CASSPGGTADSPLHF. In nucleotides, the CDR3 is TGCGCCAGCAGCCCCGGCGGAACGGCTGATTCACCCCTCCACTTT.

This clonotype came up a few times. The V and J genes are TRBV5-4 and TRBJ2-7; D is perhaps TRBD2 (5 bases). Germline V CDR1 and CDR2: SGHNT, YYREEE (reference sequence). V lost 1 base and J lost 2, with 25 bases in between. The CDR3 runs to 19 residues. The CDR3, as DNA: TGTGCCAGCAGCTTGTCGGGGTCTAAGGGTAGGATGATGCCCTACGAGCAGTACTTC. It encodes CASSLSGSKGRMMPYEQYF.